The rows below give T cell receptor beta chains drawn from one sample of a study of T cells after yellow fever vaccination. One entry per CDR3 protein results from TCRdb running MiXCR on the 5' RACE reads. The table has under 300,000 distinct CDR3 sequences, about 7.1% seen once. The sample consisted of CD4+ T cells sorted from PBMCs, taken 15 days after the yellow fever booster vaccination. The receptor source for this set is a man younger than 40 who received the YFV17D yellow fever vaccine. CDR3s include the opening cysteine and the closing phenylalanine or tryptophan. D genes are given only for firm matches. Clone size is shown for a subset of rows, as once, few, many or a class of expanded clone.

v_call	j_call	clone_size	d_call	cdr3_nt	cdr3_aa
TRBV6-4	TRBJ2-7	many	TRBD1	TGTGCCAGCAGTGCCGACAGGGGCTACGAGCAGTACTTC	CASSADRGYEQYF
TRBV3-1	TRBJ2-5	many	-	TGTGCCAGCAGCCTTGGTGCGGGACCCCAGTACTTC	CASSLGAGPQYF
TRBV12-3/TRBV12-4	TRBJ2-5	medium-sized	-	TGTGCCAGCAGTTTTCGGCCCCTCATGAACCATCGGCAAGAGACCCAGTACTTC	CASSFRPLMNHRQETQYF
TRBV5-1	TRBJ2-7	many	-	TGCGCCAGCAGAACAGGCCGCTCCTACGAGCAGTACTTC	CASRTGRSYEQYF
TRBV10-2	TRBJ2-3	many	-	TGCGCCAGCAGTGAGTCGAGGGACCGCGTTCGGGAGAAGATCGCTTATGGGGATACGCAGTATTTT	CASSESRDRVREKIAYGDTQYF
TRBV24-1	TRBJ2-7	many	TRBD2	TGTGCCACCAGCCCTGGAGTAGCGGGATCCTACGAGCAGTACTTC	CATSPGVAGSYEQYF
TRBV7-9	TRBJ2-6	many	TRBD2	TGTGCCAGCAGTCCGGGGGGCTCTGGGGCCAACGTCCTGACTTTC	CASSPGGSGANVLTF
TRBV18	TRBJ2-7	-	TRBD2	TGTGCCAGCTTACCCGGGCGGGGGGCCTACGAGCAGTACTTC	CASLPGRGAYEQYF
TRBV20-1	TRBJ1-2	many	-	TGCAGTGCTAGAGGGTCGGGGAACTATGGCTACACCTTC	CSARGSGNYGYTF
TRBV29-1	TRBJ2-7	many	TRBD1	TGCAGCGTCGAAGGGGTCAAGGGACAGTCCTACGAGCAGTACTTC	CSVEGVKGQSYEQYF
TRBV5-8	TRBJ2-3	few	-	TGTGCCAGCAGAAGGACGGCTGGGGAGACGCAGTATTTT	CASRRTAGETQYF
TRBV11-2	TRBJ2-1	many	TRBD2	TGTGCCAGCAGCCCCCCCGCGGGAGGGCCCTCGGGGAGCTACAATGAGCAGTTCTTC	CASSPPAGGPSGSYNEQFF
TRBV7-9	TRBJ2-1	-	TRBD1	TGTGCCAGCAGTTCACAGGGGCTGACCTACAATGAGCAGTTCTTC	CASSSQGLTYNEQFF
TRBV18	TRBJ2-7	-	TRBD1	TGTGCCAGCTCACCGGTCGGACAGGGGGCTGGCGAGCAGTACTTC	CASSPVGQGAGEQYF
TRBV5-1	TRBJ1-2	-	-	TGCGCCAGCAGCTTGGTTGGGGTGGCTGGCTACACCTTC	CASSLVGVAGYTF
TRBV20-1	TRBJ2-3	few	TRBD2	TGCAGTGCTAGAGTCGGACTAGCATCAGATACGCAGTATTTT	CSARVGLASDTQYF
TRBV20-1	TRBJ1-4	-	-	TGCAGTGCTCACCGGGACAAGCCAGAAAAACTGTTTTTT	CSAHRDKPEKLFF
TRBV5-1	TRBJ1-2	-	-	TGCGCCAGCAGCCCGGGGACCGCATCTGGGGGCTACACCTTC	CASSPGTASGGYTF
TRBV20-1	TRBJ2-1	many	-	TGCAGTGCGCCCGCTCAGGGGTATGGTGAGCAGTTCTTC	CSAPAQGYGEQFF
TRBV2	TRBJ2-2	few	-	TGTGCCAGCAGTCCCCGGGACACCCTAACCGGGGAGCTGTTTTTT	CASSPRDTLTGELFF
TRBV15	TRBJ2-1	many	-	TGTGCCACCAGACGACAGGCTGGGTCCTACAATGAGCAGTTCTTC	CATRRQAGSYNEQFF
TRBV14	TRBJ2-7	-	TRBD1	TGTGCCAGCTGCCGGGGGACAGGGATCTACGAGCAGTACTTC	CASCRGTGIYEQYF
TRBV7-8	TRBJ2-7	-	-	TGTGCCAGCAGCAGAGCCTCCTACGAGCAGTACTTC	CASSRASYEQYF
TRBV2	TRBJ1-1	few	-	TGTGCCAGCAGTGCTACACGGAACACTGAAGCTTTCTTT	CASSATRNTEAFF
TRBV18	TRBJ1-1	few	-	TGTGCCAGCTACGAAACGGCAGGGAATGCTGAAGCTTTCTTT	CASYETAGNAEAFF
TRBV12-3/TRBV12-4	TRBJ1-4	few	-	TGTGCCAGCAGTTTAGGCGATAATGAAAAACTGTTTTTT	CASSLGDNEKLFF
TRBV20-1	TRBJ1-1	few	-	TGCAGTGCTACCCTGAAGGCGAACACTGAAGCTTTCTTT	CSATLKANTEAFF
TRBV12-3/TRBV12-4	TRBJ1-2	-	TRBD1	TGTGCCAGCAGTTTGGGGACAGCCCACTATGGCTACACCTTC	CASSLGTAHYGYTF
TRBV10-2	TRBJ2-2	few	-	TGCGCCAGCAAGGGTGGGGAAAACACCGGGGAGCTGTTTTTT	CASKGGENTGELFF
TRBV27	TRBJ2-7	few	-	TGTGCCAGCAGCCAGGAGGGGGCGTACGAGCAGTACTTC	CASSQEGAYEQYF
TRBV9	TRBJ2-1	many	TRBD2	TGTGCCAGCAGTGCGGGACTAGCGGGACCGGTTGAGCAGTTCTTC	CASSAGLAGPVEQFF
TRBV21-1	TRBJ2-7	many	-	TGTGCCAGCAGGAGAGGGGGACATTCTTCCTACGAGCAGTACTTC	CASRRGGHSSYEQYF
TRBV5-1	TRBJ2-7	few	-	TGCGCCAGCAGCTTGAAGGGGCAGGGGAGCTACGAGCAGTACTTC	CASSLKGQGSYEQYF
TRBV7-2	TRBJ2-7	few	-	TGTGCCAGCAGCTTAGATTCTGCCGGCCCAGGCGAGCAGTACTTC	CASSLDSAGPGEQYF
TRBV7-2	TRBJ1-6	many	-	TGTGCCAGCAGCTTGGGGGGCGGCTCCTATAATTCACCCCTCCACTTT	CASSLGGGSYNSPLHF
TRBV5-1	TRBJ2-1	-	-	TGCGCCAGCAGCTCGACGAGGGGGGGGTCCATTGAGCAGTTCTTC	CASSSTRGGSIEQFF
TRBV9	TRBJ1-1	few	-	TGTGCCAGCAGCGTAGCGGCCGGGGGCAACACTGAAGCTTTCTTT	CASSVAAGGNTEAFF
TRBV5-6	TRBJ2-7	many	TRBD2	TGTGCCAGCAGACCGGGACTAGCGGGCGCCTACGAGCAGTACTTC	CASRPGLAGAYEQYF
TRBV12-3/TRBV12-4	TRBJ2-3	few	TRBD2	TGTGCCAGCAGTCCTTCTTCTGTAGGCGGGAGGCAGACAGATACGCAGTATTTT	CASSPSSVGGRQTDTQYF
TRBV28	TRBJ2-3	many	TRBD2	TGTGCCAGCAGTTTTAGAGCGGGAGGGTACACAGATACGCAGTATTTT	CASSFRAGGYTDTQYF
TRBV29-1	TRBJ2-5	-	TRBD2	TGCAGCGTTCCTCGGCCGAGAGGGACTACTCAAGAGACCCAGTACTTC	CSVPRPRGTTQETQYF
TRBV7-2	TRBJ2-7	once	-	TGTGCCAGCAGTGCGGGACGGACCTCCTACGAGCAGTACTTC	CASSAGRTSYEQYF